Below, 9 T cell receptor beta chains from the same sample are listed, as sequenced in a study of T cells after yellow fever vaccination. TCRdb independently ran MiXCR on the 5' RACE reads; one entry per CDR3 protein. The sample shows 450,000 to 600,000 distinct CDR3 sequences, approximately 15% of them seen only once. Sample: PBMCs, taken on the day of the yellow fever booster vaccination. The receptors come from a young man who received the YFV17D yellow fever vaccine.

The J gene is TRBJ2-1, the V gene TRBV20-1, with 14 nucleotides matching TRBD2. This CDR3 spans 14 amino acids. Looked up from germline, CDR1 is DFQATT and CDR2 is SNEGSKA (reference sequence). With V trimmed by 5 bases and J by 8 bases, 5 bases remained unmatched. DNA for the CDR3: TGCAGTGCTGGCGGGACTAGCGGGAGTGATGAGCAGTTCTTC. It specifies CSAGGTSGSDEQFF.

The J gene is TRBJ2-7, the V gene TRBV7-2; 8 positions agree with TRBD2. The V gene's germline CDR1 is SGHTA and CDR2 FQGNSA. V lost 6 bases and J lost 0; bases outside the gene matches: 7. The CDR3 length is 15 residues. In DNA form, the CDR3 reads TGTGCCAGCAGACCTTTAGCGGGACACTCCTACGAGCAGTACTTC. Translated: CASRPLAGHSYEQYF.

This clonotype showed up just a few times. This sequence joins TRBV6-6 and TRBJ2-2; D gene uncertain. Trimming cost V 0 bases and J 6 bases, with 5 bases left between them. The CDR3 loop spans 13 amino acids. The germline gives CDR1 MNHNY, CDR2 SVGAGI (reference sequence). The CDR3 region has the DNA TGTGCCAGCAGTTACTCGAATCCCGGGGAGCTGTTTTTT. Translating it yields CASSYSNPGELFF.

This clonotype has ten or more counts. The V gene is TRBV7-2, the J gene TRBJ2-1; D possibly corresponds to TRBD1 (5 bases). The length of the CDR3 is 13 residues. V was clipped by 4 bases and J by 4 bases, with 8 bases between them. Germline CDR1 reads SGHTA; CDR2 reads FQGNSA. CDR3 nucleotides: TGTGCCAGCAGCTCGACAGCTTACAATGAGCAGTTCTTC. This encodes CASSSTAYNEQFF.

V is TRBV29-1 and J is TRBJ2-7, with a tentative D call TRBD1 (5 bases). The CDR3 covers 10 residues. V lost 5 bases to trimming and J lost 9 bases, with 11 bases between them. Germline V gives CDR1 SQVTM, CDR2 ANQGSEA. The CDR3 DNA is TGCAGCGTTCTTACAGGCGGGCAGTACTTC. Translating it yields CSVLTGGQYF.

This clonotype was detected a few times. The V gene is TRBV30, the J gene TRBJ1-2; no clear D. This CDR3 spans 13 amino acids. Germline CDR1 reads GTSNPN; CDR2 reads SVGIG (reference sequence). V shed 0 bases and J shed 7 bases, with 12 bases lying between them. The CDR3 coding sequence is TGTGCCTGGAGTGTACTTATGGGGTTTGGCTACACCTTC. This sequence encodes CAWSVLMGFGYTF.

The CDR3 DNA sequence: TGCAGTGCTAGTCGGACAGGGGCCAAAAACATTCAGTACTTC. Its protein is CSASRTGAKNIQYF. The chain employs TRBV20-1 and TRBJ2-4; TRBD1 agrees at 8 bases. V trimming: 3 bases; J trimming: 1 base; junction bases outside the gene matches: 2. The length of the CDR3 is 14 residues. Germline-derived CDR1 and CDR2 are DFQATT and SNEGSKA (reference sequence).

This chain links TRBV6-1 with TRBJ2-3, with 7 nucleotides matching TRBD1. The junction had 8 bases not matched to a gene; V was cut back by 10 bases and J by 4 bases. The CDR3 consists of 13 residues. Germline V gene sequence: CDR1 MNHNS, CDR2 SASEGT. CDR3 amino acids: CATRGSRADTQYF. CDR3 DNA sequence: TGTGCCACCAGGGGGAGTCGGGCAGATACGCAGTATTTT.

About this clonotype: A much larger clone differs by one base, so this may be a read error. The rearrangement joins TRBV7-2 to TRBJ2-2; either TRBD1 or TRBD2 may fit D (7 bases each). CDR3 length equals 14 residues. The germline gives CDR1 SGHTA, CDR2 FQGNSA. The CDR3 sequence is CASRSGTATGEPFF. The CDR3 DNA is TGTGCCAGCAGAAGCGGGACAGCCACCGGGGAGCCGTTTTTT.